The 30 T cell receptor beta chains below were found in one sample sequenced in a study of cytomegalovirus exposure and HLA in healthy donors (dated by TCRdb to 2015 to 2018). The library was made by the immunoSEQ multiplex PCR assay. Sourced from immuneACCESS, this table was stored by TCRdb with only in-frame sequences that have V and J called. A share of the clones is absent; for the studies checked, an unresolved V gene accounts for under half, and the remainder has no known explanation. Counted in this sample were tens of thousands of clones; around 93% of them appeared once. The leading ten clones occupy less than 1.5% of the sample. The sequenced material came from PBMCs. These receptors all come from a woman younger than 45 in good health and CMV-seropositive.

This rearrangement joins TRBV5-1 to TRBJ1-2; 12 bases are shared with TRBD1. J was trimmed by 1 base and V by 0 bases; bases with no gene match: 4. Germline values: CDR1 SGHRS, CDR2 YFSETQ. The CDR3 contains 17 residues. The CDR3 DNA follows: TGCGCCAGCAGCTTGGGGGACAGGGGGCCACATAACTATGGCTACACCTTC. This translates into CASSLGDRGPHNYGYTF.

The chain links TRBV6-1 to TRBJ1-2, with TRBD1 matching over 7 bases. Germline CDR1 and CDR2: MNHNS and SASEGT. Trimming cost V 6 bases and J 5 bases; bases outside gene matches: 6. This CDR3 region has 13 residues. The CDR3: CASSRQGTYGYTF. CDR3 DNA: TGTGCCAGCAGCCGACAGGGTACTTATGGCTACACCTTC.

The CDR3 DNA reads TGTGCCAGCAGCTCGCCTATACTAGCGGGAGTCCCAGAGACCCAGTACTTC. Its protein product is CASSSPILAGVPETQYF. This sequence joins TRBV7-2 and TRBJ2-5, with TRBD2 identical over 11 bases. Germline V CDR1 and CDR2: SGHTA, FQGNSA. With 4 bases clipped from V and 4 bases from J, the junction kept 11 bases outside the gene matches. The CDR3 consists of 17 residues.

This chain joins TRBV19 and TRBJ2-7, with TRBD2 matching over 13 bases. Trimming cost V 10 bases and J 4 bases; bases outside gene matches: 7. The length of the CDR3 is 14 residues. CDR1 and CDR2 (germline): LNHDA, SQIVND (reference sequence). Here the CDR3 reads CATQRTSGSYEQYF. CDR3 nucleotide sequence: TGTGCCACCCAGCGGACTAGCGGGAGTTACGAGCAGTACTTC.

V usage is TRBV7-2 and J usage is TRBJ1-2; maybe TRBD1 (5 bases). The CDR3 is 14 amino acids. Trimming removed 3 bases at V and 4 bases at J, with 12 bases between. Per the germline V gene, CDR1 is SGHTA and CDR2 is FQGNSA. CDR3 amino acids: CASSLWTTIYGYTF. CDR3 bases: TGTGCCAGCAGCTTGTGGACAACAATCTATGGCTACACCTTC.

J is TRBJ2-7 and V is TRBV2; D is possibly TRBD1 (6 bases). The germline V and J ends were trimmed by 4 bases and 3 bases, with 13 bases remaining between them. The germline V gene has CDR1 SNHLY and CDR2 FYNNEI. There are 14 residues in the CDR3. The CDR3 DNA sequence: TGTGCCAGCAGTGTACAGGGCCCCTACTACGAGCAGTACTTC. Translating gives CASSVQGPYYEQYF.

V is TRBV9 and J is TRBJ2-2; D uncertain. V lost 0 bases, J lost 11 bases, and 11 bases lay in between. The CDR3 totals 13 residues. From germline, CDR1 is SGDLS and CDR2 YYNGEE. DNA of the CDR3: TGTGCCAGCAGCGTAGTAAGTGGGCAAGAGCTGTTTTTT. It yields the protein CASSVVSGQELFF.

The V and J genes are TRBV28 and TRBJ2-5, with D unresolved. The CDR3 consists of 17 residues. V was trimmed by 4 bases and J by 0 bases, leaving 18 bases between them. CDR1 and CDR2 from the germline V gene are MDHEN and SYDVKM. CDR3 coding DNA: TGTGCCAGCAGTTCAGGTTCGGTTGCTTTGTACCAAGAGACCCAGTACTTC. This encodes CASSSGSVALYQETQYF.

A note on this clone: Additional DNA sequences in this sample encode the identical CDR3. The chain joins TRBV27 to TRBJ2-1, with 11 nucleotides matching TRBD2. The germline CDR1 and CDR2 sequences are MNHEY and SMNVEV (reference sequence). CDR3 length: 15 amino acids. V lost 3 bases and J lost 4; bases outside the gene matches: 2. The CDR3 DNA reads as TGTGCCAGCAGTTTGGGGACTAGCGGATACAATGAGCAGTTCTTC. Translation gives CASSLGTSGYNEQFF.

A single count supports this clone. This chain connects TRBV2 to TRBJ2-3; the match to TRBD1 covers 9 bases. Losses at the gene ends were 7 bases for V and 3 bases for J; bases not matched to a gene: 17. CDR3 length: 18 residues. CDR1 is SNHLY, CDR2 FYNNEI, per germline. This CDR3 reads CASIYIPGGTGMTDTQYF. In DNA, the CDR3 is TGTGCCAGCATCTACATTCCTGGGGGGACAGGGATGACAGATACGCAGTATTTT.

This clone was counted between two and nine times. This sequence joins TRBV14 and TRBJ2-7, with D possibly TRBD1 on 5 matching bases. The CDR3 length is 13 residues. CDR1 is SGHDN, CDR2 FVKESK, per germline. Trimming stripped 0 bases from V and 12 bases from J, with 15 bases between. CDR3 nucleotide sequence: TGTGCCAGCAGCCAAGACCGTACAGGTACTCGGTACTTC. This sequence encodes CASSQDRTGTRYF.

The rearrangement uses TRBV7-3 and TRBJ2-7; 13 nucleotides agree with TRBD2. Germline values: CDR1 SGHTA, CDR2 FQGTGA. The V gene end was trimmed by 5 bases and the J gene end by 7 bases; junction bases not matched to a gene: 11. The CDR3 is 16 residues long. The CDR3 region has the DNA TGTGCCAGCAGCCCCACACTAGCGGGAGGGCCTGAAGAGCAGTACTTC. This translates into CASSPTLAGGPEEQYF. Variable domain in full (rest from reference TRBV7-3 and TRBJ2-7): GAGVSQTPSNKVTEKGKYVELRCDPISGHTALYWYRQSLGQGPEFLIYFQGTGAADDSGLPNDRFFAVRPEGSVSTLKIQRTERGDSAVYLCASSPTLAGGPEEQYFGPGTRLTVT.

This clone was seen just once. The J gene is TRBJ2-1, the V gene TRBV10-3, with D possibly matching TRBD1 (6 bases). The V and J ends lost 6 bases and 2 bases respectively, with 11 bases between them. Looked up from germline, CDR1 is ENHRY and CDR2 is SYGVKD. This CDR3 comprises 14 residues. The CDR3 region is CAIRAGTTYNEQFF. The CDR3 DNA sequence: TGTGCCATCAGGGCTGGGACAACCTACAATGAGCAGTTCTTC.

The rearrangement joins TRBV19 to TRBJ2-7, with D maybe TRBD1 (5 bases). The germline CDR1 and CDR2 sequences are LNHDA and SQIVND (reference sequence). The CDR3 has 15 residues. V shed 3 bases and J shed 2 bases, with 14 bases lying between them. CDR3 loop: CASSIGTGRPYEQYF. The CDR3 bases are TGTGCCAGTAGTATTGGAACAGGTCGCCCCTACGAGCAGTACTTC.

This clone was counted a single time. The chain combines TRBV27 with TRBJ1-1; 7 bases map to TRBD1. Per germline, CDR1 MNHEY and CDR2 SMNVEV (reference sequence). V dropped 5 bases and J dropped 4; count of bases not matched to a gene: 13. This CDR3 has 16 residues. The CDR3 loop reads CASSLLTGPLPTEAFF. In DNA, the CDR3 is TGTGCCAGCAGTCTGCTGACAGGGCCGCTTCCCACTGAAGCTTTCTTT.

This chain uses TRBV5-8 with TRBJ1-5, with a possible D match to TRBD1 (5 bases). Trimming removed 0 bases at V and 2 bases at J, with 12 bases between. The CDR3 is 16 residues long. Germline assignment: CDR1 SGHTS and CDR2 YDEGEE. The CDR3, as DNA: TGTGCCAGCAGCTTGGCGGCAGGGATTGGCAATCAGCCCCAGCATTTT. Encoded protein: CASSLAAGIGNQPQHF.

The chain couples TRBV19 to TRBJ2-7, with 9 bases identical to TRBD1. CDR1 and CDR2 from the germline V gene are LNHDA and SQIVND (reference sequence). V lost 0 bases to trimming and J lost 6 bases; unmatched junction nucleotides: 9. The CDR3 contains 16 residues. CDR3 sequence (DNA): TGTGCCAGTAGTATAGATGGGACAGGGATCTTACTCGAGCAGTACTTC. Translating gives CASSIDGTGILLEQYF.

The gene calls are TRBV19 and TRBJ2-7, with 7 bases matching TRBD1. Germline V gives CDR1 LNHDA, CDR2 SQIVND (reference sequence). J lost 0 bases, V lost 3 bases, and 2 bases had no gene match. The CDR3 is made up of 14 amino acids. In DNA form, the CDR3 reads TGTGCCAGTAGTATGACAGGGAGCTCCTACGAGCAGTACTTC. Translated, it gives CASSMTGSSYEQYF.

The gene calls are TRBV9 and TRBJ2-5, with 11 positions matching TRBD2. The length of the CDR3 is 16 residues. V was clipped by 4 bases and J by 3 bases; unmatched bases: 8. Germline CDR1 and CDR2: SGDLS and YYNGEE. The CDR3 reads CASSFNSGREEETQYF. In DNA, the CDR3 is TGTGCCAGCAGCTTCAATAGCGGGAGGGAGGAAGAGACCCAGTACTTC.

This chain uses TRBV6-6 with TRBJ2-1; no clear D. Per germline, CDR1 MNHNY and CDR2 SVGAGI (reference sequence). Trimming took 6 bases from V and 9 from J, leaving 21 bases between them. This CDR3 has 15 residues. The CDR3 bases are TGTGCCAGCAGCTTCGCATTGGGCTCAGTGAGTGAGCAGTTCTTC. Protein: CASSFALGSVSEQFF.

In the case of this clone: The junction does not match germline at one end; this may be a read error. The rearrangement uses TRBV6-5 and TRBJ2-6; maybe TRBD1 (5 bases). Germline values: CDR1 MNHEY, CDR2 SVGAGI. The CDR3 has 13 residues. In nucleotides, the CDR3 is TGTGCCAGCAGTTACTCGTCAGGGCACCCCTTGGCTTTC. Translated: CASSYSSGHPLAF.

The rearrangement links TRBV2 to TRBJ2-7, with 10 bases matching TRBD2. Per the germline V gene, CDR1 is SNHLY and CDR2 is FYNNEI. CDR3 size: 16 residues. Trimming removed 5 bases from V and 0 bases from J; junction bases left unmatched: 7. Here the CDR3 DNA reads TGTGCCAGCAGTTCCTCGGGACTAGCGTACTCCTACGAGCAGTACTTC. Amino acids: CASSSSGLAYSYEQYF.

This clone was seen only once. The junction and the germline gene differ at one end; a read error may be behind it. This chain joins TRBV19 and TRBJ2-2; 8 bases line up with TRBD2. The germline V gene has CDR1 LNHDA and CDR2 SQIVND (reference sequence). The CDR3 is made up of 12 amino acids. CDR3 DNA sequence: TGTGCCAGTAGTAACCGGGCGGGGGGGCTGTTTTTT. It is translated as CASSNRAGGLFF.

The chain combines TRBV10-3 with TRBJ2-5; 8 positions agree with TRBD1. This CDR3 spans 15 amino acids. The V gene end was trimmed by 10 bases and the J gene end by 4 bases; junction bases not matched to a gene: 14. Germline values: CDR1 ENHRY, CDR2 SYGVKD. This CDR3 reads CATQKGPDRGETQYF. The CDR3 DNA follows: TGTGCCACACAAAAGGGACCCGACAGGGGAGAGACCCAGTACTTC.

J is TRBJ1-1 and V is TRBV6-6, with D unresolved. The CDR3 loop spans 11 amino acids. The germline V and J ends were trimmed by 5 bases and 8 bases, with 9 bases remaining between them. The germline gives CDR1 MNHNY, CDR2 SVGAGI (reference sequence). CDR3 protein: CASSQQTEAFF. CDR3 nucleotides: TGTGCCAGCAGTCAACAGACCGAAGCTTTCTTT.

This chain uses TRBV7-9 with TRBJ1-3; 7 bases are a match to TRBD1. V dropped 5 bases and J dropped 0; count of bases not matched to a gene: 7. CDR1 and CDR2 from the germline V gene are SEHNR and FQNEAQ (reference sequence). The CDR3 has 16 residues. As DNA, the CDR3 is TGTGCCAGCAGCGAACAGGGGAGGCCCTCTGGAAACACCATATATTTT. It is translated as CASSEQGRPSGNTIYF. The full variable domain, with the rest looked up from reference TRBV7-9 and TRBJ1-3, is DTGVSQNPRHKITKRGQNVTFRCDPISEHNRLYWYRQTLGQGPEFLTYFQNEAQLEKSRLLSDRFSAERPKGSFSTLEIQRTEQGDSAMYLCASSEQGRPSGNTIYFGEGSWLTVV.

The gene calls are TRBV5-1 and TRBJ1-2, with D tentatively TRBD1 (6 bases). Trimming cost V 3 bases and J 3 bases, with 9 bases left between them. There are 13 residues in the CDR3. Germline-derived CDR1 and CDR2 are SGHRS and YFSETQ. CDR3 sequence (DNA): TGCGCCAGCAGCTGGACAGAGGACTATGGCTACACCTTC. This encodes CASSWTEDYGYTF.

The V and J genes are TRBV7-8 and TRBJ2-2, with D perhaps matching TRBD2 (5 bases). Trimming cost V 5 bases and J 8 bases, with 15 bases left between them. The CDR3 spans 14 residues. Germline CDR1 reads SGHVS; CDR2 reads FQNEAQ. CDR3 sequence reads: CASSQGGVGGELFF. The DNA of the CDR3 is TGTGCCAGCAGCCAAGGAGGTGTCGGGGGGGAGCTGTTTTTT.

The gene calls are TRBV5-8 and TRBJ1-3, with 8 nucleotides matching TRBD1. Germline assignment: CDR1 SGHTS and CDR2 YDEGEE. J lost 2 bases, V lost 5 bases, and 9 bases had no gene match. This CDR3 is 16 amino acids long. CDR3 protein: CASSFADRGTGNTIYF. CDR3 DNA sequence: TGTGCCAGCAGTTTCGCCGACAGGGGTACTGGAAACACCATATATTTT.

This chain links TRBV9 with TRBJ2-5; 9 bases match TRBD1. The end of the DNA aligns better with TRBJ2-7, so the J call may be wrong. Germline assignment: CDR1 SGDLS and CDR2 YYNGEE. The CDR3 length is 15 residues. CDR3 sequence: CASSVSGTGPYEQYF. CDR3 coding DNA: TGTGCCAGCAGCGTTTCCGGGACAGGGCCCTACGAGCAGTACTTC.